Presented here are 25 T cell receptor beta chains from one specimen sequenced in a study of blood T cell repertoires in COVID-19. Sequencing used immunoSEQ multiplex PCR; TCRdb keeps in-frame clones, though not all of them. The table lists approximately 160,000 clones, 65% to 85% of them singletons. Sequencing used peripheral blood. These receptors all stem from a man aged 60-69 years with active or convalescent COVID-19.

V is TRBV9 and J is TRBJ2-2; perhaps TRBD2 as D (6 bases). Germline V gene data show CDR1 as SGDLS and CDR2 as YYNGEE. This CDR3 is 15 amino acids long. V lost 0 bases and J lost 1, with 7 bases in between. The CDR3 loop reads CASSVGGENTGELFF. The CDR3 coding sequence is TGTGCCAGCAGCGTAGGGGGGGAGAACACCGGGGAGCTGTTTTTT.

This sequence joins TRBV2 and TRBJ1-5; the D is unclear. The germline CDR1 and CDR2 sequences are SNHLY and FYNNEI. The CDR3 has 13 amino acids. Trimming took off 6 bases at V and 0 bases at J, with 6 bases between the two ends. In DNA form, the CDR3 reads TGTGCCAGCAGCCCCTATAGCAATCAGCCCCAGCATTTT. This encodes CASSPYSNQPQHF. The entire variable domain, with the rest obtained from reference TRBV2 and TRBJ1-5, is as follows: EPEVTQTPSHQVTQMGQEVILRCVPISNHLYFYWYRQILGQKVEFLVSFYNNEISEKSEIFDDQFSVERPDGSNFTLKIRSTKLEDSAMYFCASSPYSNQPQHFGDGTRLSIL.

In DNA, the CDR3 is TGTGCCAGCAGTCAGGGGGACGAGCAGTTCTTC. Translated, it gives CASSQGDEQFF. This chain joins TRBV6-5 and TRBJ2-1; 7 bases align to TRBD1. Looked up from germline, CDR1 is MNHEY and CDR2 is SVGAGI. The length of the CDR3 is 11 residues. The J segment lost 10 bases and the V segment lost 5 bases, leaving 2 bases of the junction unmatched.

The rearrangement joins TRBV10-3 to TRBJ1-2; D gene unclear. V was cut by 3 bases and J by 0 bases, with 14 bases left in between. CDR3 length: 16 residues. Looked up from germline, CDR1 is ENHRY and CDR2 is SYGVKD. DNA of the CDR3: TGTGCCATCAGTGATCTCGAGTGGCAGGCTAACTATGGCTACACCTTC. Amino acids: CAISDLEWQANYGYTF.

The count of this clone is one. The chain links TRBV19 to TRBJ2-3, with TRBD1 matching over 10 bases. CDR1 is LNHDA, CDR2 SQIVND, per germline (reference sequence). The CDR3 consists of 17 residues. V was pared by 4 bases and J by 4 bases, with 11 bases of the junction left unmatched. The CDR3 is CASSTRRDRGVADTQYF. The CDR3 DNA sequence: TGTGCCAGTAGTACCCGAAGGGACAGGGGTGTGGCAGATACGCAGTATTTT.

The chain combines TRBV5-1 with TRBJ2-2, with 8 bases that match TRBD1. This CDR3 comprises 16 residues. V dropped 0 bases and J dropped 4; count of bases not matched to a gene: 5. Looked up from germline, CDR1 is SGHRS and CDR2 is YFSETQ. CDR3 nucleotides: TGCGCCAGCAGCTTGGATCCGGGACAGGCCACCGGGGAGCTGTTTTTT. Encoded protein: CASSLDPGQATGELFF.

The V call is TRBV27, the J call TRBJ2-3, with TRBD2 as a possible D gene (6 bases). CDR1 MNHEY and CDR2 SMNVEV come from the germline V gene (reference sequence). The CDR3 covers 16 residues. The V end lost 2 bases, the J end lost 3 bases, and 15 bases lay between the germline ends. CDR3 protein: CASSLVGGSRTDTQYF. In DNA form, the CDR3 reads TGTGCCAGCAGTTTAGTGGGGGGTAGTAGGACAGATACGCAGTATTTT.

The V gene is TRBV5-1, the J gene TRBJ2-3, with 9 bases fitting TRBD2. With V trimmed by 4 bases and J by 3 bases, 12 bases remained unmatched. The CDR3 length is 17 residues. In germline, CDR1 is SGHRS, CDR2 YFSETQ. The CDR3 DNA reads as TGCGCCAGCAGCAAAGGAAGTAGCGGGGGTGTGACAGATACGCAGTATTTT. This translates into CASSKGSSGGVTDTQYF. The full variable domain, with the rest looked up from reference TRBV5-1 and TRBJ2-3, is KAGVTQTPRYLIKTRGQQVTLSCSPISGHRSVSWYQQTPGQGLQFLFEYFSETQRNKGNFPGRFSGRQFSNSRSEMNVSTLELGDSALYLCASSKGSSGGVTDTQYFGPGTRLTVL.

The chain has TRBV6-1 and TRBJ1-2; 8 nucleotides align to TRBD1. The CDR3 runs 14 residues. From germline, CDR1 is MNHNS and CDR2 SASEGT. The J segment lost 4 bases and the V segment lost 3 bases, leaving 4 bases of the junction unmatched. The CDR3 reads CASSETGASYGYTF. CDR3 sequence (DNA): TGTGCCAGCAGTGAGACAGGGGCCAGCTATGGCTACACCTTC.

This clone was counted between two and nine times. This chain connects TRBV11-2 to TRBJ2-7; 7 nucleotides agree with TRBD2. Per germline, CDR1 SGHAT and CDR2 FQNNGV. V lost 3 bases to trimming and J lost 7 bases; unmatched junction nucleotides: 9. The CDR3 consists of 14 residues. The CDR3 loop reads CASSFAGASREQYF. In nucleotides, the CDR3 is TGTGCCAGCAGCTTTGCGGGAGCTTCGAGAGAGCAGTACTTC.

The chain uses TRBV13 and TRBJ1-5, with TRBD1 identical over 10 bases. Germline V lookup: CDR1 PRHDT, CDR2 FYEKMQ (reference sequence). The CDR3 length is 17 residues. The ends lost 7 bases at V and 0 bases at J; junction bases unmatched: 9. For the CDR3, the DNA is TGTGCCAGCACCGGGCGGGACAGGGGACTTAGCAATCAGCCCCAGCATTTT. Translating gives CASTGRDRGLSNQPQHF.

The V gene is TRBV5-1, the J gene TRBJ1-2, with 7 nucleotides matching TRBD1. Germline values: CDR1 SGHRS, CDR2 YFSETQ. This CDR3 contains 14 residues. V was pared by 5 bases and J by 4 bases, with 8 bases of the junction left unmatched. In DNA, the CDR3 is TGCGCCAGCAGGGCGACAGGGCTCGGCTATGGCTACACCTTC. Translating it yields CASRATGLGYGYTF. The whole variable domain, filled in from reference TRBV5-1 and TRBJ1-2, reads KAGVTQTPRYLIKTRGQQVTLSCSPISGHRSVSWYQQTPGQGLQFLFEYFSETQRNKGNFPGRFSGRQFSNSRSEMNVSTLELGDSALYLCASRATGLGYGYTFGSGTRLTVV.

This chain connects TRBV28 to TRBJ2-3, with D possibly TRBD1 on 5 matching bases. Per the germline V gene, CDR1 is MDHEN and CDR2 is SYDVKM. Trimming cost V 8 bases and J 6 bases, with 18 bases left between them. The CDR3 spans 14 residues. The CDR3 is CASYNQGKLDTQYF. The CDR3 nucleotides read TGTGCCAGCTACAACCAGGGCAAACTGGATACGCAGTATTTT.

This chain uses TRBV7-2 with TRBJ2-4; 9 nucleotides line up with TRBD2. This CDR3 spans 17 amino acids. V lost 6 bases to trimming and J lost 7 bases; unmatched junction nucleotides: 16. CDR1 is SGHTA, CDR2 FQGNSA, per germline. The CDR3 DNA reads as TGTGCCAGCAGTCCGAGACTAGCGGCCGTCTCCGGGAACATTCAGTACTTC. This gives the protein CASSPRLAAVSGNIQYF.

The V gene is TRBV5-1, the J gene TRBJ2-3; 7 nucleotides align to TRBD1. The CDR3 is 14 amino acids. Germline assignment: CDR1 SGHRS and CDR2 YFSETQ. V was pared by 3 bases and J by 1 base, with 2 bases of the junction left unmatched. CDR3 nucleotide sequence: TGCGCCAGCAGCTCCACAGGGGGCACAGATACGCAGTATTTT. It yields the protein CASSSTGGTDTQYF.

This clone showed up just once. The gene calls are TRBV5-1 and TRBJ1-3, with 11 positions matching TRBD1. The CDR3 extends over 15 amino acids. Germline CDR1 is SGHRS and CDR2 is YFSETQ. Trimming at V came to 4 bases and at J to 2 bases, leaving 2 bases not matched to a gene. The CDR3 DNA reads as TGCGCCAGCAGCCAGGGACAGGGGGCTGGAAACACCATATATTTT. It codes for CASSQGQGAGNTIYF.

The genes are TRBV28 and TRBJ1-5; D uncertain. The V gene lost 2 bases and the J gene lost 3 bases, with 14 bases spanning the gap. CDR3 size: 16 residues. CDR1 is MDHEN and CDR2 is SYDVKM in the germline V gene. The CDR3 sequence: CASSLTGNLYNQPQHF. The CDR3 DNA reads TGTGCCAGCAGTTTAACGGGGAACCTTTACAATCAGCCCCAGCATTTT.

V usage is TRBV3-1 (or the pseudogene TRBV3-2) and J usage is TRBJ1-2, with 10 bases lining up with TRBD1. Germline CDR1 and CDR2: LGHDT and YNNKEL (reference sequence). Trimming cost V 1 base and J 8 bases; bases outside gene matches: 4. The CDR3 extends over 14 amino acids. In nucleotides, the CDR3 is TGTGCCAGCAGCCAAGGGGACAGGGGATTCGGCTACACCTTC. This gives the protein CASSQGDRGFGYTF.

The V gene is TRBV14, the J gene TRBJ2-3; 8 bases agree with TRBD2. The CDR3 has 16 amino acids. The junction had 10 bases not matched to a gene; V was cut back by 5 bases and J by 3 bases. Per the germline V gene, CDR1 is SGHDN and CDR2 is FVKESK. The CDR3 sequence: CASSSEEGGGTDTQYF. The CDR3 nucleotides read TGTGCCAGCAGCTCGGAGGAGGGCGGGGGGACAGATACGCAGTATTTT.

The chain links TRBV5-1 to TRBJ2-1; 14 bases align to TRBD2. The V and J ends lost 5 bases and 8 bases, in that order; junction bases with no gene match: 6. Germline values: CDR1 SGHRS, CDR2 YFSETQ. The CDR3 runs 15 residues. The CDR3 region has the DNA TGCGCCAGCAGGAGACTAGCGGGGGGGCCTGATGAGCAGTTCTTC. Its translation is CASRRLAGGPDEQFF. Full variable domain (rest looked up from reference TRBV5-1 and TRBJ2-1): KAGVTQTPRYLIKTRGQQVTLSCSPISGHRSVSWYQQTPGQGLQFLFEYFSETQRNKGNFPGRFSGRQFSNSRSEMNVSTLELGDSALYLCASRRLAGGPDEQFFGPGTRLTVL.

CDR3 residues: CASSLGSAGSYNSPLHF. Here the CDR3 DNA reads TGTGCCAGCAGCCTCGGGTCCGCTGGCTCCTATAATTCACCCCTCCACTTT. The chain joins TRBV5-4 to TRBJ1-6; no reliable D call. V was shortened by 4 bases and J by 0 bases, with 14 bases between the two germline ends. CDR3 size: 17 residues. Germline values: CDR1 SGHNT, CDR2 YYREEE (reference sequence).

This chain connects TRBV28 to TRBJ2-3, with 7 bases lining up with TRBD1. V trimming: 7 bases; J trimming: 4 bases; junction bases outside the gene matches: 17. The CDR3 spans 17 residues. Germline V CDR1 and CDR2: MDHEN, SYDVKM. CDR3: CASTPSAGTEGADTQYF. The CDR3 nucleotides are TGTGCCAGCACCCCATCCGCCGGGACAGAGGGTGCAGATACGCAGTATTTT.

For this clone: The identical CDR3 is also encoded by other nucleotide sequences in the sample. The rearrangement links TRBV2 to TRBJ1-1; possible D gene TRBD1, 6 bases. CDR3 length: 14 amino acids. V was pared by 6 bases and J by 1 base, with 12 bases between. Per the germline V gene, CDR1 is SNHLY and CDR2 is FYNNEI. The CDR3 loop reads CASRARGGNTEAFF. The CDR3 DNA reads TGTGCCAGCAGGGCAAGAGGGGGGAACACTGAAGCTTTCTTT.

This clone came up many times. This chain links TRBV7-8 with TRBJ2-7; D remains unclear. Per the germline V gene, CDR1 is SGHVS and CDR2 is FQNEAQ. The CDR3 extends over 13 amino acids. The V and J ends lost 6 bases and 3 bases respectively, with 12 bases between them. The CDR3 spells CASSAGPYYEQYF. The CDR3 DNA follows: TGTGCCAGCAGTGCCGGTCCATACTACGAGCAGTACTTC.

The chain joins TRBV20-1 to TRBJ1-1, with 7 bases that match TRBD1. Looked up from germline, CDR1 is DFQATT and CDR2 is SNEGSKA (reference sequence). Trimming took 3 bases from V and 1 from J; bases not matched to a gene: 11. The CDR3 spans 16 residues. Written as DNA, the CDR3 is TGCAGTGCTAGTCGAGCGTTCGGGACAGCGAACACTGAAGCTTTCTTT. Amino acids: CSASRAFGTANTEAFF.